This is a list of T cell receptor beta chains from one sample in a study of human T cells and chemical hapten exposure. TCRdb independently ran MiXCR on the RACE reads; one entry per CDR3 protein. The sample holds around 120,000 distinct CDR3 sequences; about an eighth are singletons and the top ten take 0.7% to 0.95%. This sample comprised whole blood, obtained in connection with sensitization to the hapten diphenylcyclopropenone (DPC). These receptors all come from a man in his late teens or twenties with alopecia areata. Some clones in this sample may be carry-over from other donors' samples. CDR3s include the opening cysteine and the closing phenylalanine or tryptophan. A D gene is named only where the DNA matches it firmly. Rows give clone size only sometimes, using once, few, many, or a class for an expanded clone.

J: TRBJ2-3; size: many; V: TRBV7-2; D: TRBD2; DNA: TGTGCCAGCAGCTTAGTAGTCACTAGCGTGTTCTTGGGTACGCAGTATTTT; CDR3: CASSLVVTSVFLGTQYF
J: TRBJ2-2; size: few; V: TRBV4-3; D: NA; DNA: TGCGCCAGCAGCCAAGAGACAGGCCGCGTTGGCACCGGGGAGCTGTTTTTT; CDR3: CASSQETGRVGTGELFF
J: TRBJ2-1; size: many; V: TRBV9; D: TRBD2; DNA: TGTGCCAGCAGCGTGACTAGCGAGGTTCGGGATGAGCAGTTCTTC; CDR3: CASSVTSEVRDEQFF
J: TRBJ2-4; size: few; V: TRBV7-9; D: NA; DNA: TGTGCCAGCCGGGACATGGAAAACATTCAGTACTTC; CDR3: CASRDMENIQYF
J: TRBJ2-3; size: few; V: TRBV27; D: NA; DNA: TGTGCCAGCAGTTTATCGTTAGCCGAAGACCTAGATACGCAGTATTTT; CDR3: CASSLSLAEDLDTQYF
J: TRBJ2-3; size: many; V: TRBV25-1; D: TRBD1; DNA: TGTGCCAGCAGTGAATATGAGGGGGCTACAGATACGCAGTATTTT; CDR3: CASSEYEGATDTQYF
J: TRBJ1-1; size: NA; V: TRBV29-1; D: NA; DNA: TGCAGCGTTGCAAGGCTGGATAGGGCTTTCTTT; CDR3: CSVARLDRAFF
J: TRBJ1-3; size: many; V: TRBV5-1; D: NA; DNA: TGCGCCAGCAGCCGGGACGGTACTCTGGAAAACACCATATATTTT; CDR3: CASSRDGTLENTIYF
J: TRBJ1-1; size: NA; V: TRBV5-1; D: NA; DNA: TGCGCCAGCAGCTTGGGACAGGATGTACTAGCTTTCTTT; CDR3: CASSLGQDVLAFF
J: TRBJ1-2; size: NA; V: TRBV28; D: NA; DNA: TGTGCCAGCCAGGCCTACTATGGCTACACCTTC; CDR3: CASQAYYGYTF
J: TRBJ1-3; size: many; V: TRBV28; D: TRBD1; DNA: TGTGCCAGCAGCTTCCTCCTCTACAGGGGCTCCTCTGGAAACACCATATATTTT; CDR3: CASSFLLYRGSSGNTIYF
J: TRBJ2-5; size: few; V: TRBV20-1; D: TRBD1; DNA: TGCAGTGCTAGAGAGGACAGGGAGCGGACCCAGTACTTC; CDR3: CSAREDRERTQYF
J: TRBJ2-5; size: NA; V: TRBV29-1; D: NA; DNA: TGCAGCGTTGAACCTCTGGCGGGGCAAGAGACCCAGTACTTC; CDR3: CSVEPLAGQETQYF
J: TRBJ2-2; size: many; V: TRBV7-2; D: NA; DNA: TGTGCCAGCAGCTTACCCTTCACCGGGGAGCTGTTTTTT; CDR3: CASSLPFTGELFF
J: TRBJ2-5; size: few; V: TRBV5-1; D: TRBD2; DNA: TGCGCCAGCAGCTTCCTAGCGGGGGGCTCGGAAGAGACCCAGTACTTC; CDR3: CASSFLAGGSEETQYF
J: TRBJ2-5; size: NA; V: TRBV27; D: NA; DNA: TGTGCCAGCAGTCCCGACCTTGCTGGGACCCAGTACTTC; CDR3: CASSPDLAGTQYF
J: TRBJ2-2; size: many; V: TRBV7-9; D: NA; DNA: TGTGCCAGCAGCTGGACAGAAAACACCGGGGAGCTGTTTTTT; CDR3: CASSWTENTGELFF
J: TRBJ2-3; size: few; V: TRBV7-2; D: TRBD2; DNA: TGTGCCAGCAGCTCGGAGCGGGGGGATACGCAGTATTTT; CDR3: CASSSERGDTQYF
J: TRBJ1-5; size: NA; V: TRBV15; D: NA; DNA: TGTGCCACCAGCATCCGCGGGAGCCATAGCAATCAGCCCCAGCATTTT; CDR3: CATSIRGSHSNQPQHF
J: TRBJ1-5; size: NA; V: TRBV5-5; D: NA; DNA: TGTGCCAGCAGCACCGGACAGCTACTGGGTCAGCCCCAGCATTTT; CDR3: CASSTGQLLGQPQHF
J: TRBJ1-2; size: NA; V: TRBV12-3/TRBV12-4; D: NA; DNA: TGTGCCAGCAGTTTAAGACAAGCTAACTATGGCTACACCTTC; CDR3: CASSLRQANYGYTF
J: TRBJ2-4; size: few; V: TRBV11-2; D: TRBD1; DNA: TGTGCCAGCAGCTCGATTCCGGGACAGGGAGACATTCAGTACTTC; CDR3: CASSSIPGQGDIQYF
J: TRBJ2-5; size: few; V: TRBV20-1; D: TRBD1; DNA: TGCAGTGCTAGCACAGAGGGGACAGGGGAAGAGACCCAGTACTTC; CDR3: CSASTEGTGEETQYF
J: TRBJ1-4; size: NA; V: TRBV7-9; D: NA; DNA: TGTGCCAGCACCCCACCCCCACAGGGAACCCCCTCAACTAATGAAAAACTGTTTTTT; CDR3: CASTPPPQGTPSTNEKLFF
J: TRBJ1-1; size: few; V: TRBV29-1; D: NA; DNA: TGCAGCGTTTCGAGGGAGAACACTGAAGCTTTCTTT; CDR3: CSVSRENTEAFF
J: TRBJ2-1; size: NA; V: TRBV6-6; D: TRBD2; DNA: TGTGCCAGCACGGACGGGACTAGAAATGAGCAGTTCTTC; CDR3: CASTDGTRNEQFF
J: TRBJ1-5; size: NA; V: TRBV5-1; D: TRBD1; DNA: TGCGCCAGCAGCCCCGAACCCCGGGACAGAATTTATAGCAATCAGCCCCAGCATTTT; CDR3: CASSPEPRDRIYSNQPQHF
J: TRBJ2-3; size: few; V: TRBV12-3/TRBV12-4; D: NA; DNA: TGTGCCAGCAGTTTCGGGGGGCGCGCAGATACGCAGTATTTT; CDR3: CASSFGGRADTQYF
J: TRBJ2-3; size: NA; V: TRBV20-1; D: NA; DNA: TGCAGTGCTAGGCAGCGGAGCACAGATACGCAGTATTTT; CDR3: CSARQRSTDTQYF
J: TRBJ2-2; size: NA; V: TRBV10-2; D: NA; DNA: TGCGCCAGCAGTGAGTTCTACAGGGAAACCCCATCGAACACCGGGGAGCTGTTTTTT; CDR3: CASSEFYRETPSNTGELFF
J: TRBJ1-1; size: NA; V: TRBV6-2/TRBV6-3; D: NA; DNA: TGTGCCAGCACCTCCTGGGACACTGAAGCTTTCTTT; CDR3: CASTSWDTEAFF
J: TRBJ2-7; size: NA; V: TRBV29-1; D: NA; DNA: TGCAGCGTTGGAGACAGCACCTACGAGCAGTACTTC; CDR3: CSVGDSTYEQYF
J: TRBJ2-7; size: few; V: TRBV29-1; D: NA; DNA: TGCAGCGCCGGCGTAGGGGCCAACCCCTCCTACGAGCAGTACTTC; CDR3: CSAGVGANPSYEQYF
J: TRBJ2-3; size: few; V: TRBV6-6; D: NA; DNA: TGTGCCAGCAGGGGGTTGGGGGCGCATAACACAGATACGCAGTATTTT; CDR3: CASRGLGAHNTDTQYF
J: TRBJ2-4; size: NA; V: TRBV10-3; D: NA; DNA: TGTGCCATCGGACGGGGGTCTGACATTCAGTACTTC; CDR3: CAIGRGSDIQYF
J: TRBJ2-1; size: few; V: TRBV15; D: TRBD2; DNA: TGTGCCACCAGCTTCACCCAGCGGGGGGTCAATGAGCAGTTCTTC; CDR3: CATSFTQRGVNEQFF
J: TRBJ2-7; size: few; V: TRBV7-3; D: NA; DNA: TGTGCCAGCAGCCGGACCCACGAGCAGTACTTC; CDR3: CASSRTHEQYF
J: TRBJ1-5; size: few; V: TRBV3-1; D: NA; DNA: TGTGCCAGCAGCCTAGGGTACGGTCCGCCTCAGCCCCAGCATTTT; CDR3: CASSLGYGPPQPQHF
J: TRBJ1-3; size: few; V: TRBV12-3/TRBV12-4; D: NA; DNA: TGTGCCAGCAATTACACTCCCCGAGGGCAGCTCTCTGGAAACACCATATATTTT; CDR3: CASNYTPRGQLSGNTIYF
J: TRBJ2-5; size: few; V: TRBV4-2; D: TRBD2; DNA: TGTGCCAGCAGCCAAGAGCCCATGACTAGCGGGGGAGAGACCCAGTACTTC; CDR3: CASSQEPMTSGGETQYF
J: TRBJ1-3; size: many; V: TRBV28; D: NA; DNA: TGTGCCAGCATCCCAAGTCTGATCTCTGGAAACACCATATATTTT; CDR3: CASIPSLISGNTIYF
J: TRBJ1-3; size: NA; V: TRBV12-3/TRBV12-4; D: NA; DNA: TGTGCCAGCATAAGAGGCAGGGCGAATTATGGAAACACCATATATTTT; CDR3: CASIRGRANYGNTIYF
J: TRBJ2-2; size: many; V: TRBV28; D: NA; DNA: TGTGCCAGCAGTCCCCCTGGCGAGGGGAGCGGGGAGCTGTTTTTT; CDR3: CASSPPGEGSGELFF
J: TRBJ2-3; size: NA; V: TRBV6-5; D: TRBD1; DNA: TGTGCCAGCAGGCGACAGGGGCGAAGCACAGATACGCAGTATTTT; CDR3: CASRRQGRSTDTQYF